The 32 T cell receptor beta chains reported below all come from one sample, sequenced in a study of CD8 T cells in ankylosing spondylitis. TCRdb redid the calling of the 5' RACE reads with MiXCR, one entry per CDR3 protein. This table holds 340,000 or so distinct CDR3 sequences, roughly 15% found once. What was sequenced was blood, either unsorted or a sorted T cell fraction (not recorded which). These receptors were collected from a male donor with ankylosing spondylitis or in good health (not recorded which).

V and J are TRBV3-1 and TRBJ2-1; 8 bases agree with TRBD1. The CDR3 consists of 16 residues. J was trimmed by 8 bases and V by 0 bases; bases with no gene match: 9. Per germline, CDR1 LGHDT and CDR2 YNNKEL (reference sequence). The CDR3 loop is CASSQEVGRGPDEQFF. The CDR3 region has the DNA TGTGCCAGCAGCCAAGAGGTGGGCAGGGGGCCGGATGAGCAGTTCTTC.

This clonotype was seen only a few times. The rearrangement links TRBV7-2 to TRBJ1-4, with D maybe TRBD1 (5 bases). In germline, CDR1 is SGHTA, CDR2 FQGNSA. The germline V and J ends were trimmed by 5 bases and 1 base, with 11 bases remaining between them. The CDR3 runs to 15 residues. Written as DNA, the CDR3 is TGTGCCAGCAGCCCGACGGGGGTAACTAATGAAAAACTGTTTTTT. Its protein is CASSPTGVTNEKLFF.

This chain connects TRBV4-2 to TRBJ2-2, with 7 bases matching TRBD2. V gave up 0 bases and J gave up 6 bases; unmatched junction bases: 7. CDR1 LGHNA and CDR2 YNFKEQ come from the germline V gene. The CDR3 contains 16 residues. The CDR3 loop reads CASSQDWTAGAGELFF. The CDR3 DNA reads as TGTGCCAGCAGCCAAGATTGGACGGCGGGGGCCGGGGAGCTGTTTTTT.

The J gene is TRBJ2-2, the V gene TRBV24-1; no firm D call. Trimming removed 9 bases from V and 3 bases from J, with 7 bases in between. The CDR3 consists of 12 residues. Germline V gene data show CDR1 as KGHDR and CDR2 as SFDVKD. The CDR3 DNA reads TGTGCCACCGGCGGCGACACCGGGGAGCTGTTTTTT. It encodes CATGGDTGELFF.

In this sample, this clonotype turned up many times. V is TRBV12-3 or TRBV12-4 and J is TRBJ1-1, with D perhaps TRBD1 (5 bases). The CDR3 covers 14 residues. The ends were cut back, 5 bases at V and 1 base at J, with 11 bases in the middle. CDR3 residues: CASSKGTANTEAFF. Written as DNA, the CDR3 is TGTGCCAGCAGTAAGGGGACGGCGAACACTGAAGCTTTCTTT.

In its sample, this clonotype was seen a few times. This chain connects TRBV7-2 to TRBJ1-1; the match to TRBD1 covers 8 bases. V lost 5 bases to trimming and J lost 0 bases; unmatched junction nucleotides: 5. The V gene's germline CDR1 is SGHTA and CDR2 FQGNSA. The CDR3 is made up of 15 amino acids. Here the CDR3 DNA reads TGTGCCAGCAGCAAAGGGACAGGTTTGAACACTGAAGCTTTCTTT. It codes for CASSKGTGLNTEAFF.

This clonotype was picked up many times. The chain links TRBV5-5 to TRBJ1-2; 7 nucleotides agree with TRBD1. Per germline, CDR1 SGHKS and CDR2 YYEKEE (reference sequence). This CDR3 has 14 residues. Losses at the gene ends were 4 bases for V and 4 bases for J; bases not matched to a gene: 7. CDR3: CASSATGQTYGYTF. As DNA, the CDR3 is TGTGCCAGCAGCGCGACGGGACAGACCTATGGCTACACCTTC.

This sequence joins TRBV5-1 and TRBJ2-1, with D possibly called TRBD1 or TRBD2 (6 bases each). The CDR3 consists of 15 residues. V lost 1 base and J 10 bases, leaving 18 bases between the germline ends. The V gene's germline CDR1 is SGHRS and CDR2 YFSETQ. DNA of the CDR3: TGCGCCAGCAGCTTGTTTAGGCCCGAGGGGGGCGAGCAGTTCTTC. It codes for CASSLFRPEGGEQFF.

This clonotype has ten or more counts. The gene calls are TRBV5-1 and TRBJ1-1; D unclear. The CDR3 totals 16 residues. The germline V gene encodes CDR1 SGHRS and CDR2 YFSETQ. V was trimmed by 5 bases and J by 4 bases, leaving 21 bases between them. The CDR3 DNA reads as TGCGCCAGCAGTCTCCAAGGTGGTGGGATGGCCACTGAAGCTTTCTTT. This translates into CASSLQGGGMATEAFF.

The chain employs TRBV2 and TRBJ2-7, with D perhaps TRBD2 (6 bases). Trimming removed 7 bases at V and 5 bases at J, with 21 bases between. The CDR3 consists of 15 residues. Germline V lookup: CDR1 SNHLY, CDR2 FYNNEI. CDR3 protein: CASKLEMGGAHEQYF. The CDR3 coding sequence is TGTGCCAGCAAATTGGAGATGGGCGGGGCCCACGAGCAGTACTTC. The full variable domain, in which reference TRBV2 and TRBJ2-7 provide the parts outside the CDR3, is EPEVTQTPSHQVTQMGQEVILRCVPISNHLYFYWYRQILGQKVEFLVSFYNNEISEKSEIFDDQFSVERPDGSNFTLKIRSTKLEDSAMYFCASKLEMGGAHEQYFGPGTRLTVT.

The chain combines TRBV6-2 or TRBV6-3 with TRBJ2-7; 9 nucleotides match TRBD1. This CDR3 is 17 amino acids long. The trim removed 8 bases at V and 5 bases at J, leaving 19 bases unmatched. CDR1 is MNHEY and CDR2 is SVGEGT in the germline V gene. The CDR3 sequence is CASDKGQGRIIGNEQYF. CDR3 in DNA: TGTGCCAGCGACAAGGGACAGGGAAGAATCATCGGGAACGAGCAGTACTTC.

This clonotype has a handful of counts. CDR3 nucleotides: TGTGCCAGCAGCTTAGCGACCAGGGAGACCCAGTACTTC. Its translation: CASSLATRETQYF. The rearrangement joins TRBV7-9 to TRBJ2-5; no clear D. This CDR3 comprises 13 residues. Trimming shortened V by 0 bases and J by 5 bases, and 7 bases separated the two germline ends. In germline, CDR1 is SEHNR, CDR2 FQNEAQ (reference sequence).

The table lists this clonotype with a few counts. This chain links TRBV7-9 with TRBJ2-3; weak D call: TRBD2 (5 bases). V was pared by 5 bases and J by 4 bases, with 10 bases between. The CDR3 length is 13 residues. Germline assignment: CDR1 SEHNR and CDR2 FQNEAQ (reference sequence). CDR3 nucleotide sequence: TGTGCCAGCAGCACTAGGTGGGCAGATACGCAGTATTTT. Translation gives CASSTRWADTQYF.

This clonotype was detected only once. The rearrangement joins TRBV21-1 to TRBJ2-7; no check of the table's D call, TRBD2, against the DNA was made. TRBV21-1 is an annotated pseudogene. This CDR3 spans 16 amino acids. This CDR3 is CASSSGPEFGSYEQYF. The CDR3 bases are TGTGCCAGCAGCTCCGGGCCTGAGTTCGGGTCCTACGAGCAGTACTTC.

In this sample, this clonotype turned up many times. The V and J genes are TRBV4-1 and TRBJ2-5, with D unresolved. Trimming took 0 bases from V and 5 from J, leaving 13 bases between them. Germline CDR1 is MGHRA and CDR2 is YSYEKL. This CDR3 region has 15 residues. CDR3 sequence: CASSQDHPGPETQYF. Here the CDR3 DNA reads TGCGCCAGCAGCCAAGATCATCCAGGACCCGAGACCCAGTACTTC.

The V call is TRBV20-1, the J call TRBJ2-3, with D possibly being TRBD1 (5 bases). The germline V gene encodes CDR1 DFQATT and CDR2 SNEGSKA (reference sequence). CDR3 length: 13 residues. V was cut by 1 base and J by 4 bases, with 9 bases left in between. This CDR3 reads CSARVKGADTQYF. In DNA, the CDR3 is TGCAGTGCTAGAGTTAAAGGGGCAGATACGCAGTATTTT.

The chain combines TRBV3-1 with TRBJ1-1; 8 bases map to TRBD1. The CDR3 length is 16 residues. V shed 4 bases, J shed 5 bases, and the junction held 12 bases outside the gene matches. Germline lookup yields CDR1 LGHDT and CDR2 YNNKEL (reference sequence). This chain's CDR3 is CASSPAYGQGRTEAFF. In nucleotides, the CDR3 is TGTGCCAGCAGCCCAGCGTATGGACAGGGCAGAACTGAAGCTTTCTTT.

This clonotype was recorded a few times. CDR3 in DNA: TGCGCCAGCAGCTTGGAAGCCCCGGGGGGCACAGATACGCAGTATTTT. Residues: CASSLEAPGGTDTQYF. This chain links TRBV5-1 with TRBJ2-3; D is possibly TRBD2 (6 bases). The CDR3 is made up of 16 amino acids. V lost 0 bases to trimming and J lost 1 base, with 12 bases between them. Per the germline V gene, CDR1 is SGHRS and CDR2 is YFSETQ.

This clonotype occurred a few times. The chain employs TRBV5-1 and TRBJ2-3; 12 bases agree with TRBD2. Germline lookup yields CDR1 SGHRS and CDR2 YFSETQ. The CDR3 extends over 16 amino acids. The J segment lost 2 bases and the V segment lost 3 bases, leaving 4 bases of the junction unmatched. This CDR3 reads CASSYGLAGYTDTQYF. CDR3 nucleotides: TGCGCCAGCAGCTACGGACTAGCGGGGTACACAGATACGCAGTATTTT.

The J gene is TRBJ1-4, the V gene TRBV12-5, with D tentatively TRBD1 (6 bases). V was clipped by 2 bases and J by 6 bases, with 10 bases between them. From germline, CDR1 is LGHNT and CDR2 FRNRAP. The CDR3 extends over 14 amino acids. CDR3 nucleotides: TGTGCTAGTGGTTTGACACAGGGCGATGAAAAACTGTTTTTT. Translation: CASGLTQGDEKLFF.

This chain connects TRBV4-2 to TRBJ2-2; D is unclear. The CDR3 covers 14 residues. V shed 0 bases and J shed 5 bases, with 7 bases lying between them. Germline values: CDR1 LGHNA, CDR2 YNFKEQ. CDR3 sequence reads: CASSQEVLTGELFF. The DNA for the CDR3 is TGTGCCAGCAGCCAAGAGGTGTTGACCGGGGAGCTGTTTTTT.

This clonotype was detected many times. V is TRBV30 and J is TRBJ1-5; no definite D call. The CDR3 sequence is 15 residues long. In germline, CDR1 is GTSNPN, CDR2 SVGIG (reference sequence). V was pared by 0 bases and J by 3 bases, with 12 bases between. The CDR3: CAWSVRAGTNQPQHF. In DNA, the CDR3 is TGTGCCTGGAGTGTACGGGCAGGAACCAATCAGCCCCAGCATTTT.

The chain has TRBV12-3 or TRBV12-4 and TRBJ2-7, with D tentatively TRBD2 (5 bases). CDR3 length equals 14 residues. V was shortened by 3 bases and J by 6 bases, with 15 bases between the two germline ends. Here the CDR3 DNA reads TGTGCCAGCAGTTTCAGAACAGCCCGGGGCGAGCAGTACTTC. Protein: CASSFRTARGEQYF.

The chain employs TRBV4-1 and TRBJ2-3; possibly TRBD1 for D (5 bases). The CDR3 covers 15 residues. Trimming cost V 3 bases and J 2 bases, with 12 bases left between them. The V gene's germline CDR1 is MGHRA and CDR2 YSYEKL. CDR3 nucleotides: TGCGCCAGCAGCCACACAGGAGCTTTCACAGATACGCAGTATTTT. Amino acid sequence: CASSHTGAFTDTQYF.

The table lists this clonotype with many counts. The chain's CDR3 is CASSLNAGLNTEAFF. The CDR3 coding sequence is TGTGCCAGCAGCTTAAACGCGGGGTTGAACACTGAAGCTTTCTTT. V and J are TRBV7-2 and TRBJ1-1; D gene ambiguous. Germline CDR1 SGHTA, CDR2 FQGNSA. Deletions cut 2 bases from V and 0 bases from J, with 10 bases between. This CDR3 is 15 amino acids long.

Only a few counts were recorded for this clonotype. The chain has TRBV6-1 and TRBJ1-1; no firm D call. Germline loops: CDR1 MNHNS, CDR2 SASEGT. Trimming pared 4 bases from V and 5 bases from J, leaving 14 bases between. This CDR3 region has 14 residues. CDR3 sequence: CASSAWGGETEAFF. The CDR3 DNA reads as TGTGCCAGCAGTGCCTGGGGAGGCGAGACTGAAGCTTTCTTT.

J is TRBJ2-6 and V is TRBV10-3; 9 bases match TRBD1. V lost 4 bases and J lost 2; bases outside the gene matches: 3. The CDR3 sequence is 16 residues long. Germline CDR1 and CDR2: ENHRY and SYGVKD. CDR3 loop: CAISGGQGTGANVLTF. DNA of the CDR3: TGTGCCATCAGTGGGGGACAGGGAACTGGGGCCAACGTCCTGACTTTC.

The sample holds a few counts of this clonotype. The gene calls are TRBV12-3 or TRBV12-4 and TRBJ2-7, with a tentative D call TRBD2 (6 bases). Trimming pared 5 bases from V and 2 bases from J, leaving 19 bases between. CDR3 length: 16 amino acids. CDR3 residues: CASSHASGGRTYEQYF. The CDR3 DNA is TGTGCCAGCAGTCATGCCTCCGGAGGGCGTACCTACGAGCAGTACTTC.

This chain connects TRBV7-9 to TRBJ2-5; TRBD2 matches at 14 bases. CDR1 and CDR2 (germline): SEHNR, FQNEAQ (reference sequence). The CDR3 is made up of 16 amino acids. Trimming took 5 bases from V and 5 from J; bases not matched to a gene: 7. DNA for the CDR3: TGTGCCAGCAGCCTGGGACTAGCGGGAGCAAGGGAGACCCAGTACTTC. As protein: CASSLGLAGARETQYF.

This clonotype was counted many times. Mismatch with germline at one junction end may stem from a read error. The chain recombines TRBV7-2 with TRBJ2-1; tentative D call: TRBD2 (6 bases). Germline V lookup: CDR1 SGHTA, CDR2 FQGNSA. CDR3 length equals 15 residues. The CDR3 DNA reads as TGTGCCAGCAGCTTAGTGGGAGGACTGTACAATGAGCAGTGCTTC. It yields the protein CASSLVGGLYNEQCF.

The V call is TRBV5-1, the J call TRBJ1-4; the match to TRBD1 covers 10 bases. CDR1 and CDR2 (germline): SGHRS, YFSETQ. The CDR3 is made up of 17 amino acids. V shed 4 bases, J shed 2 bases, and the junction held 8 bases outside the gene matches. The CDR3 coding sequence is TGCGCCAGCAGCCCCTCCGGGACAGGGGACACTAATGAAAAACTGTTTTTT. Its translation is CASSPSGTGDTNEKLFF.

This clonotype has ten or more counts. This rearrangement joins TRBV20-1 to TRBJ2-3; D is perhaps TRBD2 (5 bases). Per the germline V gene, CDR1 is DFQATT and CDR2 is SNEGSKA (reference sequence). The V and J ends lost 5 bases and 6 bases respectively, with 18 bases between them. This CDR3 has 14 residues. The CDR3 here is CSALRLGSTDTQYF. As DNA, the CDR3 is TGCAGTGCTCTCCGACTGGGGAGTACCGATACGCAGTATTTT.